The 11 T cell receptor beta chains below come from one sample, sequenced in a study of T cell responses to AZD1222 COVID-19 vaccine. The table came from immunoSEQ multiplex PCR; TCRdb's copy has only in-frame clones and leaves some out. The data show about 150,000 clones, 85% to 95% seen once. Sequencing was performed on peripheral blood, taken on day 0 of AZD1222 vaccination. The receptor set was obtained from an adult in good health.

V and J are TRBV5-1 and TRBJ2-2, with D unresolved. Germline loops: CDR1 SGHRS, CDR2 YFSETQ. V gave up 0 bases and J gave up 4 bases, with 7 bases separating them. CDR3 length: 14 residues. Here the CDR3 DNA reads TGCGCCAGCAGCTTGGCGGTGAGCACCGGGGAGCTGTTTTTT. Protein sequence: CASSLAVSTGELFF. Supplemented by reference TRBV5-1 and TRBJ2-2, the full variable domain reads KAGVTQTPRYLIKTRGQQVTLSCSPISGHRSVSWYQQTPGQGLQFLFEYFSETQRNKGNFPGRFSGRQFSNSRSEMNVSTLELGDSALYLCASSLAVSTGELFFGEGSRLTVL.

The rearrangement uses TRBV5-1 and TRBJ2-5; no clear D gene. CDR3 length: 11 amino acids. Germline CDR1 is SGHRS and CDR2 is YFSETQ. V lost 1 base and J 3 bases, leaving 1 base between the germline ends. The CDR3 DNA reads TGCGCCAGCAGCTTGAAAGAGACCCAGTACTTC. This gives the protein CASSLKETQYF.

The chain has TRBV19 and TRBJ1-5; 9 bases fit TRBD1. V was clipped by 5 bases and J by 0 bases; unmatched bases: 8. The CDR3 extends over 17 amino acids. In germline, CDR1 is LNHDA, CDR2 SQIVND (reference sequence). In DNA, the CDR3 is TGTGCCAGTAGTGGGACAGGGTGGCCCTATAGCAATCAGCCCCAGCATTTT. Amino acids: CASSGTGWPYSNQPQHF.

CDR3 sequence: CAWSVSGDEPQHF. The CDR3 nucleotides are TGTGCCTGGAGTGTCTCGGGGGATGAGCCCCAGCATTTT. The chain links TRBV30 to TRBJ1-5, with D maybe TRBD1 (5 bases). This CDR3 region has 13 residues. Germline V gene data show CDR1 as GTSNPN and CDR2 as SVGIG (reference sequence). V lost 0 bases and J 8 bases, leaving 11 bases between the germline ends.

The chain is built from TRBV5-4 and TRBJ1-3; D possibly corresponds to TRBD1 (6 bases). CDR1 is SGHNT, CDR2 YYREEE, per germline (reference sequence). Between the trimmed V and J ends, which lost 4 bases and 0 bases, there was a span of 17 bases. CDR3 size: 17 residues. CDR3 residues: CASSQWTDSSSGNTIYF. The CDR3 coding sequence is TGTGCCAGCAGCCAATGGACAGATTCGAGCTCTGGAAACACCATATATTTT.

J is TRBJ1-5 and V is TRBV6-1; D uncertain. This CDR3 region has 16 residues. The germline V gene encodes CDR1 MNHNS and CDR2 SASEGT. Deletions cut 0 bases from V and 2 bases from J, with 11 bases between. Here the CDR3 DNA reads TGTGCCAGCAGTGAAGCGACTGGTAAAGGCAATCAGCCCCAGCATTTT. Translated, it gives CASSEATGKGNQPQHF.

The chain has TRBV30 and TRBJ1-1; TRBD1 matches at 7 bases. The junction had 0 bases not matched to a gene; V was cut back by 1 base and J by 1 base. Germline CDR1 and CDR2: GTSNPN and SVGIG (reference sequence). There are 13 residues in the CDR3. The CDR3 reads CAWSDRGNTEAFF. CDR3 DNA sequence: TGTGCCTGGAGTGACAGGGGGAACACTGAAGCTTTCTTT.

This clone was recorded once. The J gene is TRBJ1-2, the V gene TRBV3-1 (or the pseudogene TRBV3-2), with D possibly TRBD1 on 6 matching bases. CDR3 length equals 14 residues. Germline loops: CDR1 LGHDT, CDR2 YNNKEL (reference sequence). The V and J ends lost 0 bases and 6 bases respectively, with 11 bases between them. The chain's CDR3 is CASSQDKGGDGYTF. In DNA form, the CDR3 reads TGTGCCAGCAGCCAAGATAAGGGGGGAGATGGCTACACCTTC.

In its sample, this clone was seen a few times. V is TRBV16 and J is TRBJ1-1, with D possibly matching TRBD1 (5 bases). The CDR3 sequence is 16 residues long. CDR1 and CDR2 (germline): KGHSY, FQNENV. The V and J ends lost 0 bases and 3 bases respectively, with 14 bases between them. In DNA, the CDR3 is TGTGCCAGCAGCCAATCGACAGCTGGTCTGTACACTGAAGCTTTCTTT. Residues: CASSQSTAGLYTEAFF.

The V call is TRBV9, the J call TRBJ1-1; tentative D call: TRBD1 (5 bases). Trimming removed 0 bases from V and 1 base from J, with 13 bases in between. CDR1 is SGDLS, CDR2 YYNGEE, per germline. This CDR3 spans 16 amino acids. DNA for the CDR3: TGTGCCAGCAGCGTAGTAGGTTCGGGGGGGAACACTGAAGCTTTCTTT. Amino acids: CASSVVGSGGNTEAFF. Based on the CDR3 plus reference TRBV9 and TRBJ1-1, the full variable domain is DSGVTQTPKHLITATGQRVTLRCSPRSGDLSVYWYQQSLDQGLQFLIQYYNGEERAKGNILERFSAQQFPDLHSELNLSSLELGDSALYFCASSVVGSGGNTEAFFGQGTRLTVV.

This chain connects TRBV28 to TRBJ1-1, with unresolved D. Trimming left V 5 bases short and J 5 bases short, with 18 bases between. Germline CDR1 reads MDHEN; CDR2 reads SYDVKM. The CDR3 extends over 15 amino acids. The CDR3 DNA reads TGTGCCAGCAGTCACCGGGCCACGCCGGGTACTGAAGCTTTCTTT. Residues: CASSHRATPGTEAFF. Complete variable domain (other parts from reference TRBV28 and TRBJ1-1): DVKVTQSSRYLVKRTGEKVFLECVQDMDHENMFWYRQDPGLGLRLIYFSYDVKMKEKGDIPEGYSVSREKKERFSLILESASTNQTSMYLCASSHRATPGTEAFFGQGTRLTVV.